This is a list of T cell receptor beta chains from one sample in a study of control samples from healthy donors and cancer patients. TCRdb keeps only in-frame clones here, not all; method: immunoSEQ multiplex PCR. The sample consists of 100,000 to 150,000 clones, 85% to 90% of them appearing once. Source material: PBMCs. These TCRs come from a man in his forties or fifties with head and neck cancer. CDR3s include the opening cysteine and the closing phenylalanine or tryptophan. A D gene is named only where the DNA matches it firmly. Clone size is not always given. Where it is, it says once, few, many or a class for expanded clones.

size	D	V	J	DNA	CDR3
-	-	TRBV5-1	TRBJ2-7	TGCGCCAGCAGCTTGGCTCGGTATGACGGAGGCGACTACGAGCAGTACTTC	CASSLARYDGGDYEQYF
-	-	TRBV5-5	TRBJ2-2	TGTGCCAGCAGTCTTGGACCGAACACCGGGGAGCTGTTTTTT	CASSLGPNTGELFF
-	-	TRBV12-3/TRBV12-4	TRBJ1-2	TGTGCCAGCAGTCCGGCAGGGGTAGGCTACACCTTC	CASSPAGVGYTF
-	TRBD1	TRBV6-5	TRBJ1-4	TGTGCCAGCAGTTTAGGGGGCAATAATGAAAAACTGTTTTTT	CASSLGGNNEKLFF
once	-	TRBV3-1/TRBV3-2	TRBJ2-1	TGTGCCAGCAGCCAAGTTCCTCCCGCCAGCGAGCAGTTCTTC	CASSQVPPASEQFF
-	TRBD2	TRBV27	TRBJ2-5	TGTGCCACCCGAGTGTTGGGCGGGGGCCAAGAGACCCAGTACTTC	CATRVLGGGQETQYF
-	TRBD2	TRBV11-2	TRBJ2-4	TGTGCCAGCAGCCACCGGGAGGTCCTGATGAACATTCAGTACTTC	CASSHREVLMNIQYF
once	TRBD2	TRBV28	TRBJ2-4	TGTGCCAGCAGGTCACTAGCGGGAGTATACATTCAGTACTTC	CASRSLAGVYIQYF
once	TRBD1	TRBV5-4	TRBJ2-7	TGTGTCAGCAGCCCTGGGACAGGCTACGAGCAGTACTTC	CVSSPGTGYEQYF
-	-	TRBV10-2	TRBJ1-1	TGCGCCAGCAGTGAGCCCTTAAAGGCCCGGCGAGCTTTCTTT	CASSEPLKARRAFF
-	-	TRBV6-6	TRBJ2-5	TGTGCCAGATCGGAGGGGGCCAAAGAGACCCAGTACTTC	CARSEGAKETQYF
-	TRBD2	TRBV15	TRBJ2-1	TGTGCCACCAGCAGGACTAGCGGGGCATCCTACAATGAGCAGTTCTTC	CATSRTSGASYNEQFF
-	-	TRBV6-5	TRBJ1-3	TGTGCCAGCAGTTCTGGGGTGGGGAGCTCTGGAAACACCATATATTTT	CASSSGVGSSGNTIYF
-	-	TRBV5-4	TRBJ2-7	TGTGCCAGCAGCTTGGACACAGGGTACGGGCAGTACTTC	CASSLDTGYGQYF
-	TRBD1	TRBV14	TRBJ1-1	TGTGCCAGCAGCCCAAATACAGGGGTTGGAGCTTTCTTT	CASSPNTGVGAFF
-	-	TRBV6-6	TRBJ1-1	TGTGCCAGCAGTCAAGAAAGGCTATCTGAAGCTTTCTTT	CASSQERLSEAFF
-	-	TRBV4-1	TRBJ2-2	TGCGCCCGCAGCCGTCGGGGTAGGGCCTACACCGGGGAGCTGTTTTTT	CARSRRGRAYTGELFF
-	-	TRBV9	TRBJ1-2	TGTGCCAGCAGCGCCCGCGGGCCCTATAGTGGCTACACCTTC	CASSARGPYSGYTF
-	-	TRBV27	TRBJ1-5	TGTGCCAGCAGTTTGTGGGGCGATCAGCCCCAGCATTTT	CASSLWGDQPQHF
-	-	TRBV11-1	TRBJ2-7	TGTGCCAGCGGACCCGCGTACTCCTACGAGCAGTACTTC	CASGPAYSYEQYF
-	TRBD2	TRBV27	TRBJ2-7	TGTGCCAGCGCGCGGGGGGGCACCTACGAGCAGTACTTC	CASARGGTYEQYF
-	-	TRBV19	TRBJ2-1	TGTGCCAGTAGTATAGGGGTAGGAGGGAATGAGCAGTTCTTC	CASSIGVGGNEQFF
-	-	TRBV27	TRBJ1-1	TGTGCCAGCAGTTACGGACGGGAAGCTTTCTTT	CASSYGREAFF
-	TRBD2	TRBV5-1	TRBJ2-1	TGCGCCAGCAGCTTGGGACTAGCGGGGGTGGGGAATGAGCAGTTCTTC	CASSLGLAGVGNEQFF
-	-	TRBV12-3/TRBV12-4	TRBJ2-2	TGTGCCAGCAGTTTAATCCCCCCCGGGGAGCTGTTTTTT	CASSLIPPGELFF
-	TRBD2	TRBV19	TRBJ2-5	TGTGCCAGTACGGGGGGAGAGACCCAGTACTTC	CASTGGETQYF
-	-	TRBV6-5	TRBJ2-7	TGTGCCAGCCGGGGAGATCATTACGAGCAGTACTTC	CASRGDHYEQYF
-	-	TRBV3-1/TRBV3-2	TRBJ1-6	TGTGCCAGCAGCCAAGCAGGGAGAAATTCACCCCTCCACTTT	CASSQAGRNSPLHF
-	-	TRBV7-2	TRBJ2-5	TGTGCCAGCAGCTCGAGGGAGACCCAGTACTTC	CASSSRETQYF
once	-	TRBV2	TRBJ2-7	TGTGCCAGCACCGGCGCCTACGAGCAGTACTTC	CASTGAYEQYF
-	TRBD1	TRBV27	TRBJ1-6	TGTGCCAGCAGTGCATGGGACAGGGTAAATTCACCCCTCCACTTT	CASSAWDRVNSPLHF
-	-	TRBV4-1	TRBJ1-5	TGCGCCAGCAGCCAAGAAATCGGATTTGGCAATCAGCCCCAGCATTTT	CASSQEIGFGNQPQHF
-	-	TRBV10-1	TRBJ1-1	TGCGCCAGCAGTGAGTCGAATTACGGTGGAGCTTTCTTT	CASSESNYGGAFF
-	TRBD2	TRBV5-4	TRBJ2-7	TGTGCCAGCAGCTTACTAGCGGGAGGTCTCTACGAGCAGTACTTC	CASSLLAGGLYEQYF
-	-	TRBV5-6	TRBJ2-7	TGTGCCAGCAGCTTGGGGACTACGGAGTACGAGCAGTACTTC	CASSLGTTEYEQYF
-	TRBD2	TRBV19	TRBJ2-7	TGTGCCAGTAGAGAAGCGGGAGATGGCGAGCAGTACTTC	CASREAGDGEQYF
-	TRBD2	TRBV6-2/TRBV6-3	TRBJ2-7	TGTGCCAGCAGCCCGACTAGCGGGAGCGGTGAGCAGTACTTC	CASSPTSGSGEQYF
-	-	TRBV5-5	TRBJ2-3	TGTGCCAGCAGCTGGGGGGATACGCAGTATTTT	CASSWGDTQYF
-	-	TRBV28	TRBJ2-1	TGTGCCAGCAGTGGGGGTAGTAGAGTGCAGTTCTTC	CASSGGSRVQFF
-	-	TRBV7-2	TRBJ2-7	TGTGCCAGCAGCTTAGTCAGGGTAGACTACGAGCAGTACTTC	CASSLVRVDYEQYF